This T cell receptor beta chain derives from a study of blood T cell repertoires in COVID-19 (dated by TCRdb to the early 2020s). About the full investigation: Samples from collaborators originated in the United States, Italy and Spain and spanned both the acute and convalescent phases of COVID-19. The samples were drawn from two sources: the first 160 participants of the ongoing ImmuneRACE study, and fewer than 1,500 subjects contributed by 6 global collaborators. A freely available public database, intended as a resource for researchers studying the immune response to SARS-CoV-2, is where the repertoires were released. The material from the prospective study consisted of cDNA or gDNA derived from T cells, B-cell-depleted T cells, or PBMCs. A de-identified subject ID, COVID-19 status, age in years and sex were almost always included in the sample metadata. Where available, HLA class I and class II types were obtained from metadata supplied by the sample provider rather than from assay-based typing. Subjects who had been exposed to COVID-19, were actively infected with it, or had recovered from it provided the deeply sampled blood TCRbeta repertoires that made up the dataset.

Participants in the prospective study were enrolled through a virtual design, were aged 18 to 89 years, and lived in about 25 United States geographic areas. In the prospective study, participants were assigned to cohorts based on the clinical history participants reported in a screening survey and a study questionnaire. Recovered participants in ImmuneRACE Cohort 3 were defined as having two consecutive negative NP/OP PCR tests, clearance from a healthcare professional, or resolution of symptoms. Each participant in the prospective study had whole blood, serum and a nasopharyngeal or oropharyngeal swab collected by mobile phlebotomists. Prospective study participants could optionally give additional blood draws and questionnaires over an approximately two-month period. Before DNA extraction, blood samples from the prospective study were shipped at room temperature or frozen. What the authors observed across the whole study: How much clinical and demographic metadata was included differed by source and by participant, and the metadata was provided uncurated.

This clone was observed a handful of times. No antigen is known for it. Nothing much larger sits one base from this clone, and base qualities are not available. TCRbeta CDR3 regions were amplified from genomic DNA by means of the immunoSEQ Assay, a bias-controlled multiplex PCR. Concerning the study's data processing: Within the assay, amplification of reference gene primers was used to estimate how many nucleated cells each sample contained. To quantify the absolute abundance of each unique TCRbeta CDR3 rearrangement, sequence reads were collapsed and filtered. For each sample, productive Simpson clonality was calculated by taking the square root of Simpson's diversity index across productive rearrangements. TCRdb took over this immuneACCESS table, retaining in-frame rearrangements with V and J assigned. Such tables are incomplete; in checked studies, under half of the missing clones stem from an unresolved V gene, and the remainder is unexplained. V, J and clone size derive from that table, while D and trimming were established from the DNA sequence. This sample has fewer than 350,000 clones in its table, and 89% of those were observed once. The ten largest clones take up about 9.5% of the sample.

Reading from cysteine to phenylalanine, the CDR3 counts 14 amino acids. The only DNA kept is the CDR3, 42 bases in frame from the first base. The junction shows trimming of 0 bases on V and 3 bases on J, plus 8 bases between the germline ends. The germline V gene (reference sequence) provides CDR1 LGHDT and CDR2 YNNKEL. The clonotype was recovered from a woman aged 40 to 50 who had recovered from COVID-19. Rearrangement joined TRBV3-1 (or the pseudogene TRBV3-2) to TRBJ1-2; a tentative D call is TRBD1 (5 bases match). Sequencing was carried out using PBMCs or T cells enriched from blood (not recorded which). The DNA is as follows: TGTGCCAGCAGCCAAGACAGGGCGGACTATGGCTACACCTTC. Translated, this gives CASSQDRADYGYTF.